This passage covers 19 T cell receptor beta chains from one sample sequenced in a study of CD8 T cells in Susac syndrome. Random hexamers were used to reverse transcribe an amount of about 0.45 to 1 ug RNA. Using its own MiXCR run on the immunoSEQ multiplex PCR reads, TCRdb lists one record per CDR3 protein. Among more than 100,000 distinct CDR3 sequences listed, roughly 80% were seen once. Sequenced material: CD8+ T cells from PBMCs. These receptor sequences come from a human donor with multiple sclerosis.

This clonotype was counted between two and nine times. The chain carries TRBV11-1 and TRBJ2-3, with unresolved D. In germline, CDR1 is SGHAT, CDR2 FQDESV (reference sequence). Trimming shortened V by 2 bases and J by 1 base, and 7 bases separated the two germline ends. The CDR3 totals 14 residues. The CDR3 sequence: CASSLSEGTDTQYF. In DNA form, the CDR3 reads TGTGCCAGCAGCTTAAGTGAAGGCACAGATACGCAGTATTTT.

The chain joins TRBV19 to TRBJ2-2; a possible D gene is TRBD1 (6 bases). V was pared by 1 base and J by 4 bases, with 10 bases between. In germline, CDR1 is LNHDA, CDR2 SQIVND (reference sequence). The CDR3 runs to 15 residues. In DNA form, the CDR3 reads TGTGCCAGTAGTATAGGAACAGGGAGCACCGGGGAGCTGTTTTTT. Protein sequence: CASSIGTGSTGELFF.

This chain links TRBV4-1 with TRBJ2-3; D remains ambiguous. The CDR3 consists of 14 residues. Trimming pared 5 bases from V and 0 bases from J, leaving 9 bases between. Germline CDR1 reads MGHRA; CDR2 reads YSYEKL. This CDR3 is CASSGGPSTDTQYF. In nucleotides, the CDR3 is TGCGCCAGCAGCGGCGGTCCTAGCACAGATACGCAGTATTTT.

The rearrangement links TRBV9 to TRBJ1-1; D remains unclear. Deletions cut 4 bases from V and 4 bases from J, with 11 bases between. Germline CDR1 and CDR2: SGDLS and YYNGEE. The CDR3 has 13 amino acids. In nucleotides, the CDR3 is TGTGCCAGCAGCCCCGGGGTGACCACTGAAGCTTTCTTT. Amino acid sequence: CASSPGVTTEAFF.

The J gene is TRBJ1-1, the V gene TRBV6-5; possible D gene TRBD1, 5 bases. The germline gives CDR1 MNHEY, CDR2 SVGAGI. This CDR3 is 14 amino acids long. V was pared by 0 bases and J by 5 bases, with 10 bases between. The CDR3 region has the DNA TGTGCCAGCAGTTACTCGGAGGGGAGGACTGAAGCTTTCTTT. Encoded protein: CASSYSEGRTEAFF.

The table lists this clonotype with a few counts. The genes are TRBV7-9 and TRBJ1-2; D is unresolved. Trimming took 1 base from V and 4 from J, leaving 10 bases between them. The CDR3 is 14 residues long. Germline CDR1 and CDR2: SEHNR and FQNEAQ (reference sequence). The CDR3 region has the DNA TGTGCCAGCAGCTTAGGGGATTCTTCCTATGGCTACACCTTC. The encoded protein is CASSLGDSSYGYTF.

The chain combines TRBV5-1 with TRBJ2-5; TRBD1 or TRBD2 may be the D gene (5 bases each). The germline gives CDR1 SGHRS, CDR2 YFSETQ. This CDR3 region has 17 residues. V shed 3 bases and J shed 4 bases, with 22 bases lying between them. Written as DNA, the CDR3 is TGCGCCAGCAGCTCCCCGTTAGCGACAGTAACGAGAGAGACCCAGTACTTC. Its translation is CASSSPLATVTRETQYF.

This sequence joins TRBV27 and TRBJ1-6, with D possibly being TRBD1 (5 bases). CDR3 length: 16 residues. Trimming removed 7 bases at V and 3 bases at J, with 16 bases between. The germline V gene encodes CDR1 MNHEY and CDR2 SMNVEV (reference sequence). Written as DNA, the CDR3 is TGTGCCAGCACCGCCCGCCTCGGGGGCTATAATTCACCCCTCCACTTT. Amino acids: CASTARLGGYNSPLHF.

The chain couples TRBV7-8 to TRBJ2-5, with 10 bases lining up with TRBD2. The V gene's germline CDR1 is SGHVS and CDR2 FQNEAQ. The V gene end was trimmed by 3 bases and the J gene end by 4 bases; junction bases not matched to a gene: 8. The CDR3 is 16 residues long. CDR3 region: CASSLDSGGNRETQYF. The DNA of the CDR3 is TGTGCCAGCAGCTTGGATAGCGGGGGGAACAGAGAGACCCAGTACTTC.

The J gene is TRBJ2-2, the V gene TRBV9; no clear D gene. The V end was cut by 0 bases, the J end by 6 bases, with 9 bases between. CDR1 is SGDLS and CDR2 is YYNGEE in the germline V gene. The CDR3 is made up of 14 amino acids. In nucleotides, the CDR3 is TGTGCCAGCAGCGTAGATCAGCGTCCCGGGGAGCTGTTTTTT. It is translated as CASSVDQRPGELFF.

This chain joins TRBV27 and TRBJ1-5; D is uncertain. Between the trimmed V and J ends, which lost 3 bases and 3 bases, there was a span of 15 bases. This CDR3 comprises 16 residues. Per germline, CDR1 MNHEY and CDR2 SMNVEV (reference sequence). The CDR3 DNA follows: TGTGCCAGCAGTTTTGCCAGAGGAGGGCTCAATCAGCCCCAGCATTTT. Protein: CASSFARGGLNQPQHF.

The genes are TRBV7-9 and TRBJ1-1; D ambiguous. Germline V CDR1 and CDR2: SEHNR, FQNEAQ (reference sequence). Trimming took off 5 bases at V and 7 bases at J, with 14 bases between the two ends. The CDR3 is made up of 13 amino acids. CDR3 sequence: CASSLPAAYEAFF. Written as DNA, the CDR3 is TGTGCCAGCAGCCTCCCTGCCGCCTATGAAGCTTTCTTT.

This sequence joins TRBV19 and TRBJ1-6; the D gene is possibly TRBD1 (5 bases). Germline CDR1 reads LNHDA; CDR2 reads SQIVND (reference sequence). CDR3 length: 15 amino acids. V dropped 9 bases and J dropped 9 bases, with 21 bases sitting between them. The CDR3, as DNA: TGTGCCAGGGCGCGGGACTTGGAGGGGAGTTCACCCCTCCACTTT. It codes for CARARDLEGSSPLHF.

The J gene is TRBJ1-1, the V gene TRBV27, with a tentative D call TRBD1 (6 bases). Germline-derived CDR1 and CDR2 are MNHEY and SMNVEV (reference sequence). The CDR3 totals 14 residues. Trimming cost V 6 bases and J 1 base, with 12 bases left between them. This CDR3 is CASRGGRRNTEAFF. The CDR3 DNA is TGTGCCAGCAGAGGGGGGCGGAGGAACACTGAAGCTTTCTTT.

This clonotype was counted only a few times. V is TRBV4-3 and J is TRBJ1-5, with 7 bases matching TRBD1. There are 16 residues in the CDR3. V dropped 0 bases and J dropped 3; count of bases not matched to a gene: 5. The V gene's germline CDR1 is LGHNA and CDR2 YSLEER. As DNA, the CDR3 is TGCGCCAGCAGCCAAGATCACAGGGGACCCAATCAGCCCCAGCATTTT. Its translation: CASSQDHRGPNQPQHF.

This rearrangement joins TRBV27 to TRBJ2-1; 10 bases are shared with TRBD2. The V gene end was trimmed by 6 bases and the J gene end by 4 bases; junction bases not matched to a gene: 21. This CDR3 has 20 amino acids. Germline CDR1 reads MNHEY; CDR2 reads SMNVEV (reference sequence). The CDR3 sequence: CASRLLGRLAGATFYNEQFF. In nucleotides, the CDR3 is TGTGCCAGCAGGCTGCTGGGAAGGCTAGCGGGGGCTACTTTTTACAATGAGCAGTTCTTC.

This clonotype showed up just a few times. The chain recombines TRBV7-2 with TRBJ2-1; D unresolved. CDR3 length: 13 amino acids. With 5 bases removed from V and 3 bases from J, the gap between germline ends came to 8 bases. Germline V lookup: CDR1 SGHTA, CDR2 FQGNSA. Here the CDR3 DNA reads TGTGCCAGCAGCGTACACAACTACAATGAGCAGTTCTTC. It encodes CASSVHNYNEQFF.

The chain employs TRBV7-9 and TRBJ1-2; perhaps TRBD1 as D (5 bases). The CDR3 length is 15 residues. V shed 5 bases and J shed 1 base, with 14 bases lying between them. Germline values: CDR1 SEHNR, CDR2 FQNEAQ (reference sequence). The CDR3 loop is CASSPGTDSNYGYTF. CDR3 nucleotides: TGTGCCAGCAGCCCAGGGACCGATAGTAACTATGGCTACACCTTC.

The chain uses TRBV10-3 and TRBJ2-2; unclear D gene. Trimming shortened V by 0 bases and J by 3 bases, and 5 bases separated the two germline ends. Germline V gives CDR1 ENHRY, CDR2 SYGVKD. The CDR3 is 14 residues long. This CDR3 reads CAISESGYTGELFF. The CDR3 DNA reads as TGTGCCATCAGTGAGTCAGGGTACACCGGGGAGCTGTTTTTT.